The present entry profiles one T cell receptor beta chain with its context. Clones were read by immunoSEQ multiplex PCR, and TCRdb kept only the in-frame ones, dropping some. The table has 50,000 or so clones, roughly 89% seen once. This sample was included in a study of T cell changes during pregnancy in multiple sclerosis. With 5 bases clipped from V and 0 bases from J, the junction kept 11 bases outside the gene matches. The CDR3 totals 18 residues. Germline V gene lookup returns CDR1 SEHNR and CDR2 FQNEAQ (reference sequence). V gene TRBV7-9 combines with J gene TRBJ2-1, with 9 bases that match TRBD2. The material sequenced was CD4+ T cells from peripheral blood mononuclear cells, taken after pregnancy. The TCR sequence derives from a female donor in good health, enrolled as a control in a pregnancy study. CDR3 DNA: TGTGCCAGCAGCGCAGCAGTAGGCGGGGGGGCCTCCTACAATGAGCAGTTCTTC. Its translation is CASSAAVGGGASYNEQFF. The full variable domain, completed using reference TRBV7-9 and TRBJ2-1, is DTGVSQNPRHKITKRGQNVTFRCDPISEHNRLYWYRQTLGQGPEFLTYFQNEAQLEKSRLLSDRFSAERPKGSFSTLEIQRTEQGDSAMYLCASSAAVGGGASYNEQFFGPGTRLTVL.